What follows are 17 T cell receptor beta chains derived from one specimen sequenced in a study of beta chain features in type 1 diabetes. These TCRs are of unknown antigen specificity. Expressed TCRB transcripts were sequenced because the isolated RNA had all been reverse transcribed beforehand. TCRdb keeps only in-frame clones here, not all; method: immunoSEQ multiplex PCR. Among a few hundred thousand clones listed, 13% were seen once. Study-level points and caveats: Moderate yet significant TCRB CDR3 shortening was seen in Type 1 diabetes patients in all four CD4+ subsets.

The specimen sequenced was naive CD4+ T cells from blood. The source of these receptors is a woman aged 18-29 years with type 1 diabetes.

This clone came up a few times. The chain is built from TRBV11-2 and TRBJ2-7; 13 bases line up with TRBD2. Germline CDR1 is SGHAT and CDR2 is FQNNGV. J lost 5 bases, V lost 5 bases, and 12 bases had no gene match. The CDR3 covers 17 residues. In DNA, the CDR3 is TGTGCCAGCAGCGCAACTAGCGGGAGGGCCCTTGCCCACGAGCAGTACTTC. This codes for CASSATSGRALAHEQYF.

The chain has TRBV30 and TRBJ2-1, with D uncertain. The CDR3 covers 13 residues. The V end lost 4 bases, the J end lost 0 bases, and 7 bases lay between the germline ends. Looked up from germline, CDR1 is GTSNPN and CDR2 is SVGIG (reference sequence). This chain's CDR3 is CAWTQNSYNEQFF. The CDR3 DNA follows: TGTGCCTGGACCCAAAACTCCTACAATGAGCAGTTCTTC.

This clone appeared a few times. The chain combines TRBV7-2 with TRBJ2-5; 9 bases match TRBD2. V shed 2 bases and J 3 bases; nucleotides not matched to a gene: 10. The CDR3 runs to 17 residues. The germline V gene has CDR1 SGHTA and CDR2 FQGNSA. The CDR3 sequence: CASSLSLAGRWKETQYF. The CDR3 DNA reads as TGTGCCAGCAGCTTATCGCTAGCGGGAAGGTGGAAAGAGACCCAGTACTTC.

This clone showed up just a few times. This rearrangement joins TRBV6-6 to TRBJ2-2; 9 bases are shared with TRBD2. The CDR3 is made up of 15 amino acids. CDR1 MNHNY and CDR2 SVGAGI come from the germline V gene (reference sequence). The V gene end was trimmed by 6 bases and the J gene end by 4 bases; junction bases not matched to a gene: 6. The DNA for the CDR3 is TGTGCCAGCAGAGTAGCGGGAGCTAGCACCGGGGAGCTGTTTTTT. Its protein product is CASRVAGASTGELFF.

The genes are TRBV7-9 and TRBJ1-1; 7 bases agree with TRBD1. The V and J ends lost 7 bases and 1 base, in that order; junction bases with no gene match: 6. Germline CDR1 reads SEHNR; CDR2 reads FQNEAQ (reference sequence). The CDR3 sequence is 14 residues long. As DNA, the CDR3 is TGTGCCAGCACCCCGGGACAGCAGAACACTGAAGCTTTCTTT. Its protein is CASTPGQQNTEAFF.

This chain uses TRBV6-5 with TRBJ2-1, with TRBD2 matching 11 bases. Germline trimming cut 6 bases from V and 3 bases from J; bases unmatched to any gene: 4. The CDR3 covers 15 residues. CDR1 is MNHEY, CDR2 SVGAGI, per germline. CDR3 in amino acids: CASRNSGRDYNEQFF. CDR3 bases: TGTGCCAGCAGAAATAGCGGGAGGGACTACAATGAGCAGTTCTTC.

This clone was observed once. This chain links TRBV14 with TRBJ2-5; TRBD1 matches at 8 bases. The junction had 9 bases not matched to a gene; V was cut back by 4 bases and J by 5 bases. Germline V gene lookup returns CDR1 SGHDN and CDR2 FVKESK. The CDR3 extends over 15 amino acids. The CDR3 here is CASSPRTGPGETQYF. The DNA of the CDR3 is TGTGCCAGCAGCCCTCGGACAGGGCCTGGCGAGACCCAGTACTTC. Complete variable domain (other parts from reference TRBV14 and TRBJ2-5): EAGVTQFPSHSVIEKGQTVTLRCDPISGHDNLYWYRRVMGKEIKFLLHFVKESKQDESGMPNNRFLAERTGGTYSTLKVQPAELEDSGVYFCASSPRTGPGETQYFGPGTRLLVL.

There are a few counts of this clone. V and J are TRBV11-2 and TRBJ2-5, with D possibly being TRBD2 (6 bases). The CDR3 consists of 13 residues. Between the trimmed V and J ends, which lost 3 bases and 7 bases, there was a span of 12 bases. The germline gives CDR1 SGHAT, CDR2 FQNNGV. The CDR3 sequence: CASSFSGAGTQYF. In DNA, the CDR3 is TGTGCCAGCAGCTTCTCAGGAGCGGGGACCCAGTACTTC. The full variable domain, rest sourced from reference TRBV11-2 and TRBJ2-5, is EAGVAQSPRYKIIEKRQSVAFWCNPISGHATLYWYQQILGQGPKLLIQFQNNGVVDDSQLPKDRFSAERLKGVDSTLKIQPAKLEDSAVYLCASSFSGAGTQYFGPGTRLLVL.

This clone has only a few counts. The J gene is TRBJ2-1, the V gene TRBV4-3; 10 bases match TRBD2. CDR3 length: 15 residues. J was trimmed by 6 bases and V by 4 bases; bases with no gene match: 6. Germline-derived CDR1 and CDR2 are LGHNA and YSLEER. The CDR3 nucleotides read TGCGCCAGCAGCCGTACTAGCGGGGACTTCAATGAGCAGTTCTTC. Its protein product is CASSRTSGDFNEQFF.

In DNA, the CDR3 is TGCGCCAGCAGCCGACCATCAATAGGGGGTGAGCAGTTCTTC. It translates to CASSRPSIGGEQFF. The J gene is TRBJ2-1, the V gene TRBV4-3; weak D call: TRBD1 (6 bases). CDR3 size: 14 residues. Germline lookup yields CDR1 LGHNA and CDR2 YSLEER. V was clipped by 4 bases and J by 9 bases, with 16 bases between them.

This clone was seen more than once but under ten times. V gene TRBV9 combines with J gene TRBJ1-4, with D possibly matching TRBD1 (5 bases). Germline V gene sequence: CDR1 SGDLS, CDR2 YYNGEE. Between the trimmed V and J ends, which lost 4 bases and 8 bases, there was a span of 18 bases. CDR3 length: 15 amino acids. The CDR3 bases are TGTGCCAGCAGCCCCGGGACTCCAAACGGGGAAAAACTGTTTTTT. Amino acids: CASSPGTPNGEKLFF.

This clone has a handful of counts. The gene calls are TRBV5-1 and TRBJ2-2; the match to TRBD1 covers 9 bases. The CDR3 loop spans 18 amino acids. The J segment lost 0 bases and the V segment lost 0 bases, leaving 6 bases of the junction unmatched. In germline, CDR1 is SGHRS, CDR2 YFSETQ. The CDR3 loop reads CASSLGPWTGANTGELFF. In DNA, the CDR3 is TGCGCCAGCAGCTTGGGGCCCTGGACAGGGGCGAACACCGGGGAGCTGTTTTTT.

The chain recombines TRBV19 with TRBJ2-4; no clear D gene. V lost 6 bases to trimming and J lost 4 bases, with 10 bases between them. Germline assignment: CDR1 LNHDA and CDR2 SQIVND (reference sequence). This CDR3 has 13 residues. DNA of the CDR3: TGTGCCAGTAGCACTACGGTTAAAAACATTCAGTACTTC. It yields the protein CASSTTVKNIQYF.

The sample holds a few counts of this clone. The germline gene is not matched at one end of the junction; a read error may be the cause. The rearrangement links TRBV20-1 to TRBJ2-2; the match to TRBD2 covers 8 bases. Per germline, CDR1 DFQATT and CDR2 SNEGSKA (reference sequence). The CDR3 consists of 11 residues. CDR3 sequence: CSAPGGGPTVF. DNA of the CDR3: TGCAGTGCCCCAGGCGGGGGGCCCACGGTTTTT.

The chain has TRBV2 and TRBJ1-2; no clear D. From germline, CDR1 is SNHLY and CDR2 FYNNEI. The CDR3 runs 12 residues. V was cut by 8 bases and J by 5 bases, with 12 bases left in between. The CDR3 sequence: CASGRRSYGYTF. CDR3 DNA sequence: TGTGCCAGCGGAAGGAGGAGTTATGGCTACACCTTC.

This clone was observed a few times. V gene TRBV9 combines with J gene TRBJ2-5; D perhaps matches TRBD1 (6 bases). The ends were cut back, 3 bases at V and 0 bases at J, with 15 bases in the middle. There are 16 residues in the CDR3. CDR1 is SGDLS, CDR2 YYNGEE, per germline. CDR3 region: CASSARGAGYQETQYF. The CDR3 DNA is TGTGCCAGCAGCGCCAGGGGAGCAGGGTACCAAGAGACCCAGTACTTC.

This clone was seen only a few times. V and J are TRBV5-1 and TRBJ2-1; unclear D gene. The germline V gene encodes CDR1 SGHRS and CDR2 YFSETQ. The CDR3 has 14 amino acids. V gave up 1 base and J gave up 0 bases, with 5 bases separating them. CDR3 sequence reads: CASSLSASYNEQFF. CDR3 sequence (DNA): TGCGCCAGCAGCTTGAGCGCCTCCTACAATGAGCAGTTCTTC.